This T cell receptor (beta chain) was sequenced in a study of shared clonotypes between healthy human individuals. Worth noting for this clone: Antigen specificity is unknown.

Original processing methods: Filtering differed since immunoSEQ provided only junctions, with no quality scores. Sequencing was performed with immunoSEQ multiplex PCR; in TCRdb, only in-frame clones are kept and a portion is missing. V and J calls and clone size follow that table, whereas D and trimming were derived from the DNA. This table holds approximately 1.5 million clones, approximately 98.5% found once. The donors, healthy adults who were HIV-negative, had experienced no recent acute infections or vaccinations. Germline V lookup: CDR1 SGHRS, CDR2 YFSETQ. The CDR3 sequence is 14 residues long. Trimming shortened V by 0 bases and J by 4 bases, and 8 bases separated the two germline ends. The study's findings and limits: Clonotype sharing across donors was expected to vary with sequencing depth. Larger richness was generally estimated for naive than memory subsets.

Material for sequencing was naive CD4+ T cells sorted from blood. The subset was: CD45RA+ positively selected. The receptor was derived from a young man in good health. This chain connects TRBV5-1 to TRBJ2-1; perhaps TRBD1 as D (5 bases). The CDR3 here is CASSLDDRYNEQFF. Here the CDR3 DNA reads TGCGCCAGCAGCTTGGATGACAGATACAATGAGCAGTTCTTC.